This record looks at one T cell receptor beta chain sequence and its context. Its antigen is as yet unknown. This record belongs to a study of cytomegalovirus exposure and HLA in healthy donors. Generated by immunoSEQ multiplex PCR, the TCRdb table keeps only in-frame clones and is missing some. The sample records 250,000 to 400,000 clones, over 75% being singletons. Germline values: CDR1 MGHDK, CDR2 SYGVNS. The CDR3 totals 16 residues. Trimming took off 2 bases at V and 4 bases at J, with 14 bases between the two ends. The donors were part of the validation cohort, which consisted of roughly 110 subjects and was separate from the first cohort of 666 subjects. Study-wide results and limits: The finding came from a later analysis; first-cohort TCR clusters tended to co-occur in the roughly 110 validation repertoires. Cytomegalovirus status was reportedly diagnosed by the classifier with high sensitivity and specificity.

This sequence was found in a man aged 25 to 45 in good health and CMV-seronegative. The sample comprised PBMCs. The J gene is TRBJ2-2, the V gene TRBV25-1; a possible D gene is TRBD2 (7 bases). The CDR3, as DNA: TGTGCCAGCAGTGAACAAGGGGGGGTGATCACCGGGGAGCTGTTTTTT. The encoded protein is CASSEQGGVITGELFF.